The 14 T cell receptor beta chains given below trace back to one sample, sequenced in a study of blood T cell repertoires in COVID-19. The table came from immunoSEQ multiplex PCR; TCRdb's copy has only in-frame clones and leaves some out. The table includes about 94,000 clones, about four fifths detected once. Sequences were obtained from peripheral blood. These receptors were taken from a human donor in a cohort sampled during active COVID-19.

This chain uses TRBV6-5 with TRBJ2-1; 7 nucleotides agree with TRBD1. After removal of 6 bases from V and 4 bases from J, the junction contained 6 bases not matched to a gene. The length of the CDR3 is 14 residues. In germline, CDR1 is MNHEY, CDR2 SVGAGI. CDR3 loop: CASRPGQTYNEQFF. The DNA of the CDR3 is TGTGCCAGCAGACCGGGACAGACATACAATGAGCAGTTCTTC.

This clone was detected once. The chain joins TRBV7-9 to TRBJ2-7, with 10 bases identical to TRBD1. Germline V gene sequence: CDR1 SEHNR, CDR2 FQNEAQ (reference sequence). The V gene end was trimmed by 6 bases and the J gene end by 4 bases; junction bases not matched to a gene: 6. The CDR3 spans 14 residues. The CDR3 DNA reads as TGTGCCAGCAGTTCCGGGACAGGGGCGTACGAGCAGTACTTC. This gives the protein CASSSGTGAYEQYF.

The chain recombines TRBV7-2 with TRBJ2-6; TRBD2 is a possible D gene (5 bases). This CDR3 has 15 amino acids. Per the germline V gene, CDR1 is SGHTA and CDR2 is FQGNSA. Trimming took off 5 bases at V and 0 bases at J, with 8 bases between the two ends. The CDR3 loop reads CASSVGVSGANVLTF. CDR3 nucleotides: TGTGCCAGCAGCGTCGGGGTCTCTGGGGCCAACGTCCTGACTTTC.

In DNA, the CDR3 is TGTGCCACCAGAGGGGACAGCTCCTACGAGCAGTACTTC. This translates into CATRGDSSYEQYF. The chain is built from TRBV24-1 and TRBJ2-7; the match to TRBD1 covers 7 bases. CDR1 and CDR2 from the germline V gene are KGHDR and SFDVKD. J gave up 0 bases and V 7 bases, and 2 bases lay outside the gene matches. CDR3 size: 13 residues.

The CDR3 nucleotides read TGTGCCATCAGTGAGTCGTTCTCAGGTCGGAACACTGAAGCTTTCTTT. Its protein product is CAISESFSGRNTEAFF. This chain links TRBV10-3 with TRBJ1-1; D uncertain. V lost 0 bases and J 1 base, leaving 12 bases between the germline ends. The CDR3 totals 16 residues. Germline-derived CDR1 and CDR2 are ENHRY and SYGVKD.

V is TRBV11-2 and J is TRBJ2-1; 8 bases fit TRBD2. CDR1 is SGHAT and CDR2 is FQNNGV in the germline V gene. The CDR3 extends over 14 amino acids. The V gene end was trimmed by 1 base and the J gene end by 6 bases; junction bases not matched to a gene: 2. The CDR3 loop reads CASSLALAGNEQFF. In DNA form, the CDR3 reads TGTGCCAGCAGCTTAGCCCTAGCGGGCAATGAGCAGTTCTTC.

V gene TRBV27 combines with J gene TRBJ1-1, with 9 bases aligning to TRBD1. Per germline, CDR1 MNHEY and CDR2 SMNVEV (reference sequence). J was trimmed by 4 bases and V by 5 bases; bases with no gene match: 5. The CDR3 totals 14 residues. This CDR3 reads CASSPQGQGTEAFF. The CDR3 DNA reads as TGTGCCAGCAGTCCCCAGGGACAGGGCACTGAAGCTTTCTTT.

The J gene is TRBJ1-2, the V gene TRBV5-4; 7 bases line up with TRBD1. Germline V gene sequence: CDR1 SGHNT, CDR2 YYREEE (reference sequence). The V and J ends lost 5 bases and 6 bases, in that order; junction bases with no gene match: 10. The CDR3 spans 14 residues. Here the CDR3 reads CASRPEQGRDGYTF. The CDR3 region has the DNA TGTGCCAGCAGGCCGGAACAGGGGCGGGATGGCTACACCTTC.

The V call is TRBV9, the J call TRBJ1-5; D not certain. The CDR3 sequence is 15 residues long. Trimming shortened V by 0 bases and J by 9 bases, and 16 bases separated the two germline ends. CDR1 SGDLS and CDR2 YYNGEE come from the germline V gene. The CDR3 DNA reads as TGTGCCAGCAGCGTAGGGACTGCCACGGATGGGCCCCAGCATTTT. Translated: CASSVGTATDGPQHF.

This sequence joins TRBV28 and TRBJ1-2; the D gene is possibly TRBD1 (6 bases). The germline V gene encodes CDR1 MDHEN and CDR2 SYDVKM. Trimming shortened V by 5 bases and J by 5 bases, and 9 bases separated the two germline ends. This CDR3 comprises 12 residues. The CDR3 loop reads CASSTGQYGYTF. Written as DNA, the CDR3 is TGTGCCAGCAGTACAGGGCAGTATGGCTACACCTTC.

This chain joins TRBV5-1 and TRBJ2-5; a possible D gene is TRBD1 (6 bases). The CDR3 loop spans 15 amino acids. The ends were cut back, 5 bases at V and 4 bases at J, with 18 bases in the middle. Germline lookup yields CDR1 SGHRS and CDR2 YFSETQ. CDR3 protein: CASRQGETGSETQYF. CDR3 bases: TGCGCCAGCAGACAAGGGGAAACAGGGTCAGAGACCCAGTACTTC.

The chain couples TRBV15 to TRBJ1-3, with D possibly being TRBD1 (6 bases). The CDR3 runs 18 residues. V lost 2 bases and J lost 0, with 17 bases in between. Germline assignment: CDR1 LNHNV and CDR2 YYDKDF (reference sequence). CDR3 region: CATSRRTDRWSSGNTIYF. Here the CDR3 DNA reads TGTGCCACCAGCAGACGTACCGACAGGTGGTCCTCTGGAAACACCATATATTTT. Full variable domain (missing parts from reference TRBV15 and TRBJ1-3): DAMVIQNPRYQVTQFGKPVTLSCSQTLNHNVMYWYQQKSSQAPKLLFHYYDKDFNNEADTPDNFQSRRPNTSFCFLDIRSPGLGDTAMYLCATSRRTDRWSSGNTIYFGEGSWLTVV.

This clone was seen only a few times. V and J are TRBV6-1 and TRBJ1-2; a possible D gene is TRBD1 (6 bases). V gave up 2 bases and J gave up 2 bases, with 9 bases separating them. The CDR3 is 14 amino acids. Germline V lookup: CDR1 MNHNS, CDR2 SASEGT. This CDR3 is CASSEFGQNYGYTF. CDR3 bases: TGTGCCAGCAGTGAATTTGGACAGAACTATGGCTACACCTTC.

The gene calls are TRBV3-1 (or the pseudogene TRBV3-2) and TRBJ2-3, with 8 bases that match TRBD2. CDR3 length: 15 amino acids. V was clipped by 0 bases and J by 1 base; unmatched bases: 0. Germline V gives CDR1 LGHDT, CDR2 YNNKEL (reference sequence). CDR3: CASSQELAGTDTQYF. CDR3 nucleotides: TGTGCCAGCAGCCAAGAACTAGCGGGCACAGATACGCAGTATTTT.